Shown below are 16 T cell receptor beta chains from a single sample sequenced in a study of PD-L1 blockade in urothelial cancer. Time point in this sample: pretreatment peripheral blood. Clones were read by immunoSEQ multiplex PCR, and TCRdb kept only the in-frame ones, dropping some. The sample lists about 76,000 clones; approximately 87% were seen once. Sequencing was performed on PBMCs, taken around atezolizumab (anti-PD-L1) treatment. The source is a man between 65 and 85 years old with urothelial cancer.

This clone came up a few times. The V and J genes are TRBV10-3 and TRBJ2-3; 9 positions agree with TRBD2. Germline V gene data show CDR1 as ENHRY and CDR2 as SYGVKD. Losses at the gene ends were 0 bases for V and 5 bases for J; bases not matched to a gene: 9. The CDR3 covers 17 residues. The CDR3 protein is CAISESMAGGPKDTQYF. In nucleotides, the CDR3 is TGTGCCATCAGTGAGTCGATGGCGGGAGGGCCGAAAGATACGCAGTATTTT.

The chain recombines TRBV21-1 with TRBJ2-7; the listed D gene, TRBD1, was not tested against the DNA. TRBV21-1 is deemed a pseudogene. This CDR3 region has 14 residues. CDR3 nucleotide sequence: TGTGCCAGCAGCAGACCAGGGACAGTCTACGAGCAGTACTTC. Protein product: CASSRPGTVYEQYF.

This clone was seen many times. This rearrangement joins TRBV15 to TRBJ2-1; TRBD2 agrees at 9 bases. The J segment lost 8 bases and the V segment lost 6 bases, leaving 11 bases of the junction unmatched. Germline-derived CDR1 and CDR2 are LNHNV and YYDKDF (reference sequence). The CDR3 runs 15 residues. The DNA of the CDR3 is TGTGCCACCAGTGTATCGAGTAGCGGGAGCGATGAGCAGTTCTTC. This sequence encodes CATSVSSSGSDEQFF. Supplemented by reference TRBV15 and TRBJ2-1, the full variable domain reads DAMVIQNPRYQVTQFGKPVTLSCSQTLNHNVMYWYQQKSSQAPKLLFHYYDKDFNNEADTPDNFQSRRPNTSFCFLDIRSPGLGDTAMYLCATSVSSSGSDEQFFGPGTRLTVL.

This clone is a singleton in its sample. The J gene is TRBJ1-4, the V gene TRBV5-1; 9 nucleotides match TRBD1. After removal of 4 bases from V and 4 bases from J, the junction contained 8 bases not matched to a gene. CDR1 is SGHRS and CDR2 is YFSETQ in the germline V gene. The CDR3 contains 16 residues. This chain's CDR3 is CASSKGTGSRNEKLFF. Here the CDR3 DNA reads TGCGCCAGCAGCAAGGGGACAGGGAGCCGTAATGAAAAACTGTTTTTT.

This sequence joins TRBV7-2 and TRBJ1-5; D unclear. V gave up 4 bases and J gave up 0 bases, with 7 bases separating them. The CDR3 is 14 amino acids. Germline loops: CDR1 SGHTA, CDR2 FQGNSA. The CDR3 here is CASSSQYSNQPQHF. In nucleotides, the CDR3 is TGTGCCAGCAGCTCACAGTATAGCAATCAGCCCCAGCATTTT.

The chain combines TRBV28 with TRBJ2-2; D remains unclear. V was shortened by 8 bases and J by 0 bases, with 10 bases between the two germline ends. The CDR3 has 14 amino acids. CDR1 is MDHEN, CDR2 SYDVKM, per germline. CDR3 sequence: CASDGRANTGELFF. CDR3 DNA: TGTGCCAGCGATGGGCGCGCGAACACCGGGGAGCTGTTTTTT.

The rearrangement links TRBV10-2 to TRBJ2-3, with D tentatively TRBD2 (5 bases). CDR1 and CDR2 (germline): WSHSY, SAAADI. Trimming shortened V by 2 bases and J by 2 bases, and 14 bases separated the two germline ends. The CDR3 loop spans 16 amino acids. The CDR3 sequence: CASSERWERYTDTQYF. DNA of the CDR3: TGCGCCAGCAGTGAGAGGTGGGAGCGCTACACAGATACGCAGTATTTT.

The chain joins TRBV5-8 to TRBJ2-1; the D gene is possibly TRBD1 (6 bases). From germline, CDR1 is SGHTS and CDR2 YDEGEE. The CDR3 is 14 amino acids. V was shortened by 0 bases and J by 7 bases, with 11 bases between the two germline ends. The CDR3 region is CASSLAYRENEQFF. The DNA for the CDR3 is TGTGCCAGCAGCTTGGCATACAGGGAAAATGAGCAGTTCTTC.

The gene calls are TRBV5-8 and TRBJ2-7; 8 bases align to TRBD1. With V trimmed by 3 bases and J by 2 bases, 7 bases remained unmatched. Germline-derived CDR1 and CDR2 are SGHTS and YDEGEE. The CDR3 extends over 15 amino acids. The CDR3 sequence is CASSSTGAMTYEQYF. The CDR3 DNA sequence: TGTGCCAGCAGCTCGACAGGGGCCATGACCTACGAGCAGTACTTC.

The rearrangement uses TRBV30 and TRBJ2-5, with TRBD2 matching over 12 bases. The CDR3 has 13 residues. J was trimmed by 2 bases and V by 8 bases; bases with no gene match: 3. CDR1 is GTSNPN, CDR2 SVGIG, per germline (reference sequence). The DNA for the CDR3 is TGTGCCACAGGACTAGCGGGACAAGAGACCCAGTACTTC. Translated, it gives CATGLAGQETQYF.

The chain has TRBV6-5 and TRBJ2-7; TRBD2 aligns across 10 bases. Trimming at V came to 5 bases and at J to 3 bases, leaving 4 bases not matched to a gene. The CDR3 is made up of 14 amino acids. CDR1 is MNHEY and CDR2 is SVGAGI in the germline V gene. The CDR3 nucleotides read TGTGCCAGCAGTCGACTAGCGGGTGGCTACGAGCAGTACTTC. This translates into CASSRLAGGYEQYF.

This chain joins TRBV6-1 and TRBJ1-3, with 11 bases that match TRBD1. Per germline, CDR1 MNHNS and CDR2 SASEGT. The CDR3 is 19 residues long. J lost 0 bases, V lost 3 bases, and 10 bases had no gene match. CDR3 sequence reads: CASSDTKDRGRLSGNTIYF. For the CDR3, the DNA is TGTGCCAGCAGTGATACGAAGGACAGGGGGCGACTCTCTGGAAACACCATATATTTT.

The rearrangement links TRBV7-9 to TRBJ2-2, with 7 bases that match TRBD2. The CDR3 consists of 16 residues. Trimming took 1 base from V and 4 from J; bases not matched to a gene: 6. Germline values: CDR1 SEHNR, CDR2 FQNEAQ (reference sequence). The CDR3 loop reads CASSLGSGSGTGELFF. DNA of the CDR3: TGTGCCAGCAGCTTAGGTAGCGGGTCAGGCACCGGGGAGCTGTTTTTT.

The rearrangement uses TRBV15 and TRBJ2-3; no clear D gene. Deletions cut 1 base from V and 2 bases from J, with 10 bases between. The V gene's germline CDR1 is LNHNV and CDR2 YYDKDF (reference sequence). CDR3 length: 15 amino acids. CDR3 sequence (DNA): TGTGCCACCAGCAGAGCTTCCACTTCCACAGATACGCAGTATTTT. Encoded protein: CATSRASTSTDTQYF.

The rearrangement links TRBV19 to TRBJ2-2; a weak D match, TRBD1 (5 bases). The CDR3 loop spans 13 amino acids. The germline CDR1 and CDR2 sequences are LNHDA and SQIVND (reference sequence). V lost 5 bases to trimming and J lost 7 bases, with 11 bases between them. This CDR3 reads CASSPLGVGELFF. Written as DNA, the CDR3 is TGTGCCAGTAGTCCTCTAGGGGTCGGGGAGCTGTTTTTT.

The rearrangement uses TRBV6-6 and TRBJ2-1, with 7 bases aligning to TRBD1. The CDR3 has 14 amino acids. Germline trimming cut 7 bases from V and 7 bases from J; bases unmatched to any gene: 10. Germline V lookup: CDR1 MNHNY, CDR2 SVGAGI (reference sequence). CDR3 sequence (DNA): TGTGCCAGCACCCGGGACAGTTGGGGGAATGAGCAGTTCTTC. The encoded protein is CASTRDSWGNEQFF.